The 17 T cell receptor beta chains given below trace back to one sample, sequenced in a study of shared clonotypes between healthy human individuals. CD45RO-negative, CCR7-selected cells formed the naive CD8 fraction, which excluded terminally differentiated effector memory CD45RA+ cells. Sequenced by immunoSEQ multiplex PCR; TCRdb stores in-frame clones only, minus some. Of about 800,000 clones in the sample, 96% are singletons; the top ten hold about 0.25%. Material for sequencing was naive CD8+ T cells sorted from blood. These receptors all stem from a young man in good health.

This CDR3 reads CASSQGLALRQETQYF. For the CDR3, the DNA is TGTGCCAGCAGCCAGGGACTAGCGTTGCGACAAGAGACCCAGTACTTC. The chain links TRBV2 to TRBJ2-5, with 10 bases identical to TRBD2. CDR3 length: 16 residues. J was trimmed by 2 bases and V by 6 bases; bases with no gene match: 9. Germline V gene data show CDR1 as SNHLY and CDR2 as FYNNEI.

The V call is TRBV13, the J call TRBJ1-1; D unresolved. V was clipped by 0 bases and J by 5 bases, with 7 bases between them. Germline values: CDR1 PRHDT, CDR2 FYEKMQ (reference sequence). This CDR3 is 13 amino acids long. The CDR3 loop reads CASSLGRVTEAFF. The CDR3 DNA reads as TGTGCCAGCAGCTTAGGTAGGGTTACTGAAGCTTTCTTT.

The chain is built from TRBV6-1 and TRBJ2-5; D is uncertain. Trimming cost V 5 bases and J 5 bases, with 12 bases left between them. The germline CDR1 and CDR2 sequences are MNHNS and SASEGT. The CDR3 covers 13 residues. The CDR3 region has the DNA TGTGCCAGCAGTTATATCCCATGGGAGACCCAGTACTTC. Protein sequence: CASSYIPWETQYF.

On this clone itself: The identical CDR3 is also encoded by other nucleotide sequences in the sample. This chain links TRBV7-9 with TRBJ2-7, with 10 bases lining up with TRBD1. The V segment lost 5 bases and the J segment 0 bases; nucleotides outside the gene matches: 4. Germline V gene data show CDR1 as SEHNR and CDR2 as FQNEAQ (reference sequence). This CDR3 has 15 residues. CDR3 nucleotide sequence: TGTGCCAGCAGCGCCGGGACAGGGGTCTCCTACGAGCAGTACTTC. This translates into CASSAGTGVSYEQYF. The full variable domain, completed using reference TRBV7-9 and TRBJ2-7, is DTGVSQNPRHKITKRGQNVTFRCDPISEHNRLYWYRQTLGQGPEFLTYFQNEAQLEKSRLLSDRFSAERPKGSFSTLEIQRTEQGDSAMYLCASSAGTGVSYEQYFGPGTRLTVT.

The rearrangement joins TRBV11-2 to TRBJ2-3; 8 positions agree with TRBD2. Per germline, CDR1 SGHAT and CDR2 FQNNGV. The V and J ends lost 6 bases and 0 bases, in that order; junction bases with no gene match: 11. The CDR3 runs 17 residues. The CDR3 here is CASRVGPSGYSTDTQYF. Here the CDR3 DNA reads TGTGCCAGCAGGGTTGGCCCTAGCGGGTATAGCACAGATACGCAGTATTTT.

The chain joins TRBV29-1 to TRBJ2-1; 12 bases map to TRBD2. The CDR3 consists of 16 residues. After removal of 3 bases from V and 3 bases from J, the junction contained 6 bases not matched to a gene. Germline V gene lookup returns CDR1 SQVTM and CDR2 ANQGSEA. The CDR3 DNA follows: TGCAGCGTTGAGTGGACTAGCGGGATCGTCTACAATGAGCAGTTCTTC. Translating it yields CSVEWTSGIVYNEQFF.

The J gene is TRBJ2-3, the V gene TRBV7-8, with D unclear. The CDR3 runs 14 residues. CDR1 and CDR2 from the germline V gene are SGHVS and FQNEAQ. Trimming cost V 4 bases and J 0 bases, with 8 bases left between them. As DNA, the CDR3 is TGTGCCAGCAGCTCGACGTCCAGCACAGATACGCAGTATTTT. Amino acids: CASSSTSSTDTQYF. Using reference TRBV7-8 and TRBJ2-3 for the parts outside the CDR3, the full variable domain is GAGVSQSPRYKVAKRGQDVALRCDPISGHVSLFWYQQALGQGPEFLTYFQNEAQLDKSGLPSDRFFAERPEGSVSTLKIQRTQQEDSAVYLCASSSTSSTDTQYFGPGTRLTVL.

V usage is TRBV29-1 and J usage is TRBJ2-1, with D perhaps being TRBD1 or TRBD2 (6 bases each). The CDR3 consists of 12 residues. The germline CDR1 and CDR2 sequences are SQVTM and ANQGSEA. Trimming stripped 4 bases from V and 5 bases from J, with 9 bases between. Written as DNA, the CDR3 is TGCAGCGTTGGGGGGGCCGACAATGAGCAGTTCTTC. It is translated as CSVGGADNEQFF.

The rearrangement links TRBV7-9 to TRBJ2-1; D may be TRBD1 or TRBD2 (6 bases each). Trimming stripped 1 base from V and 8 bases from J, with 12 bases between. CDR3 length: 14 residues. From germline, CDR1 is SEHNR and CDR2 FQNEAQ (reference sequence). CDR3 amino acids: CASSLGSRGDEQFF. The CDR3 DNA sequence: TGTGCCAGCAGCTTAGGGTCTAGGGGGGATGAGCAGTTCTTC.

The genes are TRBV4-1 and TRBJ2-3, with a possible D match to TRBD1 (5 bases). The V end lost 1 base, the J end lost 0 bases, and 14 bases lay between the germline ends. The CDR3 is 17 residues long. CDR1 is MGHRA and CDR2 is YSYEKL in the germline V gene. The CDR3 protein is CASSQADTEVSTDTQYF. As DNA, the CDR3 is TGCGCCAGCAGCCAAGCGGACACCGAAGTTAGCACAGATACGCAGTATTTT.

The genes are TRBV9 and TRBJ2-2; D is undetermined. Trimming removed 4 bases at V and 4 bases at J, with 5 bases between. Germline values: CDR1 SGDLS, CDR2 YYNGEE. This CDR3 contains 12 residues. CDR3 amino acids: CASSLRTGELFF. CDR3 nucleotide sequence: TGTGCCAGCAGCTTACGCACCGGGGAGCTGTTTTTT.

The CDR3 DNA sequence: TGTGCCAGCACCCAGGGGGGGTTTGATGAGCAGTTCTTC. It translates to CASTQGGFDEQFF. This chain joins TRBV27 and TRBJ2-1; D tentatively fits TRBD1 or TRBD2 (7 bases each). CDR3 length: 13 amino acids. V was shortened by 7 bases and J by 8 bases, with 15 bases between the two germline ends. The germline CDR1 and CDR2 sequences are MNHEY and SMNVEV (reference sequence).

Notes on this clone: The identical CDR3 is also encoded by other nucleotide sequences in the sample. The V gene is TRBV27, the J gene TRBJ2-2, with D possibly matching TRBD1 (6 bases). This CDR3 comprises 13 residues. Germline values: CDR1 MNHEY, CDR2 SMNVEV (reference sequence). The V end lost 6 bases, the J end lost 5 bases, and 10 bases lay between the germline ends. As DNA, the CDR3 is TGTGCCAGCAGCCCCACAGGGACCGGGGAGCTGTTTTTT. Translation: CASSPTGTGELFF.

The chain uses TRBV6-5 and TRBJ1-2, with D maybe TRBD1 (5 bases). Germline V gene data show CDR1 as MNHEY and CDR2 as SVGAGI. Trimming shortened V by 2 bases and J by 8 bases, and 21 bases separated the two germline ends. The CDR3 is made up of 16 amino acids. The chain's CDR3 is CASSYGSHRDQRGYTF. As DNA, the CDR3 is TGTGCCAGCAGTTACGGTTCCCACCGGGACCAGAGGGGCTACACCTTC.

As for this clone: This CDR3 is also generated by other DNA sequences in the sample. V gene TRBV6-5 combines with J gene TRBJ2-1, with no clear D. The V gene lost 0 bases and the J gene lost 7 bases, with 7 bases spanning the gap. This CDR3 is 13 amino acids long. Looked up from germline, CDR1 is MNHEY and CDR2 is SVGAGI. The CDR3 coding sequence is TGTGCCAGCAGTTACTCGAAGGGTAATGAGCAGTTCTTC. It encodes CASSYSKGNEQFF.

This chain connects TRBV27 to TRBJ1-1; D remains ambiguous. V was shortened by 4 bases and J by 5 bases, with 20 bases between the two germline ends. CDR1 is MNHEY, CDR2 SMNVEV, per germline (reference sequence). The length of the CDR3 is 16 residues. CDR3 in DNA: TGTGCCAGCAGTTCTAAAACTTGGGAGGGCGGGACTGAAGCTTTCTTT. Translated, it gives CASSSKTWEGGTEAFF.

The V gene is TRBV4-3, the J gene TRBJ1-1; no clear D. V lost 1 base and J 0 bases, leaving 6 bases between the germline ends. Germline lookup yields CDR1 LGHNA and CDR2 YSLEER. CDR3 size: 14 residues. CDR3 residues: CASSQARMNTEAFF. The CDR3 DNA follows: TGCGCCAGCAGCCAAGCCAGGATGAACACTGAAGCTTTCTTT.